This TCR beta chain was obtained from a study of PD-L1 blockade in urothelial cancer. Whole-study context: Patients previously received 0 to 3 chemotherapy regimens. Blood was evaluated 3 weeks (second dose) and 6 weeks after therapy began. Specimens of blood held a median count of roughly 130,000 T cells.

The CDR3 has 18 residues. The V end was cut by 0 bases, the J end by 0 bases, with 17 bases between. The time point is: pretreatment peripheral blood. Generated by immunoSEQ multiplex PCR, the TCRdb table keeps only in-frame clones and is missing some. This table has about 93,000 clones, around 90% appearing once. The material was PBMCs, obtained around atezolizumab (anti-PD-L1) treatment. This receptor was taken from a man aged 55 to 70 with urothelial cancer. This chain links TRBV23-1 with TRBJ1-1, with D perhaps TRBD1 (6 bases). TRBV23-1 qualifies as an ORF whose function is uncertain. In DNA form, the CDR3 reads TGCGCCAGCAGTCAATCATCAGGGGTTTGGGATGTGAACACTGAAGCTTTCTTT. As protein: CASSQSSGVWDVNTEAFF.